The 14 T cell receptor beta chains below were found in one sample sequenced in a study of T cells expressing NK-cell markers. From the 5' RACE reads, TCRdb lists one entry per CDR3 protein and no DNA. This repertoire includes about 21,000 distinct CDR3 sequences. The sequencing sample was made of blood T cells: a sorted CD56 or NKG2C T cell subset, CD4+ or CD8+ T cells, or bulk PBMC T cells (not recorded which). The source is a man aged 18 to 69 in good health.

The genes are TRBV20-1 and TRBJ2-4. Germline CDR1 DFQATT, CDR2 SNEGSKA (reference sequence). This CDR3 has 13 amino acids. The CDR3 spells CSAIVKAKNIQYF.

The rearrangement uses TRBV7-6 and TRBJ2-5; the D call of TRBD1 rests on TCRdb alone, since no DNA is present to check it. CDR3 size: 12 residues. Germline V lookup: CDR1 SGHVS, CDR2 FNYEAQ. This CDR3 reads CASGLPQETQYF.

The chain couples TRBV20-1 to TRBJ2-4; TCRdb's D call, TRBD2, is unchecked because there is no DNA. Germline V CDR1 and CDR2: DFQATT, SNEGSKA (reference sequence). CDR3 length: 14 amino acids. The CDR3 sequence is CSAQPAGAKNIQYF.

The chain employs TRBV7-3 and TRBJ2-2; no DNA is available, so the TRBD1 call from TCRdb remains unchecked. Per germline, CDR1 SGHTA and CDR2 FQGTGA. The CDR3 sequence is 17 residues long. The CDR3 protein is CASSLSQGAIYTGELFF.

V usage is TRBV3-1 and J usage is TRBJ2-7; TCRdb's D gene call, TRBD1, goes unchecked for lack of DNA. Germline V gene sequence: CDR1 LGHDT, CDR2 YNNKEL (reference sequence). The length of the CDR3 is 14 residues. The CDR3 spells CASSQTGWDYEQYF.

The J gene is TRBJ2-3, the V gene TRBV20-1; the D gene TCRdb calls, TRBD2, cannot be checked with no DNA. The CDR3 runs 14 residues. Germline V CDR1 and CDR2: DFQATT, SNEGSKA (reference sequence). CDR3 amino acids: CSATSGRATDTQYF.

The chain is built from TRBV3-1 and TRBJ2-1. Germline CDR1 is LGHDT and CDR2 is YNNKEL (reference sequence). The CDR3 contains 15 residues. CDR3 amino acids: CASSKSRGSYNEQFF.

This chain uses TRBV25-1 with TRBJ1-6. The CDR3 runs 16 residues. Per the germline V gene, CDR1 is MGHDK and CDR2 is SYGVNS. CDR3: CASSGQTRSGNLALHF.

This chain connects TRBV4-2 to TRBJ2-1; the TCRdb D gene call, TRBD2, has no DNA to confirm it. CDR3 length: 16 amino acids. Germline loops: CDR1 LGHNA, CDR2 YNFKEQ. The CDR3 protein is CASSQGVQGSYNEQFF.

The V and J genes are TRBV27 and TRBJ2-7; the D call of TRBD1 rests on TCRdb alone, since no DNA is present to check it. The CDR3 totals 14 residues. From germline, CDR1 is MNHEY and CDR2 SMNVEV (reference sequence). CDR3 region: CASSAGQGPYEQYF.

The V gene is TRBV6-1, the J gene TRBJ2-7; TCRdb's assignment of TRBD2 cannot be checked, as there is no DNA. Germline V gene data show CDR1 as MNHNS and CDR2 as SASEGT. The CDR3 has 15 residues. The CDR3 is CASRALAELSYEQYF.

The chain combines TRBV5-6 with TRBJ2-7. CDR1 and CDR2 from the germline V gene are SGHDT and YYEEEE. The length of the CDR3 is 13 residues. The chain's CDR3 is CASTVGWFDEQYF.

This sequence joins TRBV28 and TRBJ2-1; TCRdb's assignment of TRBD1 cannot be checked, as there is no DNA. This CDR3 spans 15 amino acids. Germline V CDR1 and CDR2: MDHEN, SYDVKM. The CDR3 sequence: CATQSGQGDHGEQFF.

This chain joins TRBV20-1 and TRBJ2-5; TCRdb picks TRBD2, but there is no DNA to check that call. This CDR3 is 12 amino acids long. Germline V CDR1 and CDR2: DFQATT, SNEGSKA (reference sequence). CDR3 amino acids: CSARGVGQTQYF.